These 11 T cell receptor beta chains were all obtained from the same sample, sequenced in a study of blood T cells in healthy people across ages. The use of a sample-barcoded 5' primer and a J-beta primer mix characterized a second PCR of about 7 to 12 cycles. TCRdb passed the 5' RACE reads through MiXCR, listing each CDR3 protein once. The sample consists of 700,000 to 850,000 distinct CDR3 sequences, less than 70% of them appearing once. Sequencing used blood. The receptors come from a man older than 75 in good health.

There are a few counts of this clonotype. The chain carries TRBV12-3 or TRBV12-4 and TRBJ1-2; D gene uncertain. The length of the CDR3 is 17 residues. Trimming shortened V by 5 bases and J by 0 bases, and 19 bases separated the two germline ends. CDR3 amino acids: CASSPSHAERANYGYTF. CDR3 nucleotide sequence: TGTGCCAGCAGTCCTAGCCACGCCGAACGAGCTAACTATGGCTACACCTTC.

This clonotype was seen a handful of times. The J gene is TRBJ2-7, the V gene TRBV29-1; TRBD1 aligns across 7 bases. After removal of 7 bases from V and 5 bases from J, the junction contained 8 bases not matched to a gene. CDR3 length: 12 amino acids. Germline V lookup: CDR1 SQVTM, CDR2 ANQGSEA. The CDR3 loop is CSANRGSDEQYF. The DNA of the CDR3 is TGCAGCGCAAACAGGGGTTCAGACGAGCAGTACTTC.

This clonotype occurred a few times. The rearrangement links TRBV29-1 to TRBJ1-1; D is uncertain. Germline V gene lookup returns CDR1 SQVTM and CDR2 ANQGSEA. CDR3 length equals 13 residues. The germline V and J ends were trimmed by 2 bases and 1 base, with 8 bases remaining between them. The CDR3 region has the DNA TGCAGCGTTGAAAATTCAGGGAACACTGAAGCTTTCTTT. Amino acids: CSVENSGNTEAFF.

The chain is built from TRBV14 and TRBJ1-4; D not certain. The CDR3 contains 15 residues. Trimming left V 0 bases short and J 4 bases short, with 9 bases between. Germline CDR1 reads SGHDN; CDR2 reads FVKESK. CDR3 loop: CASSQEPGFNEKLFF. In DNA form, the CDR3 reads TGTGCCAGCAGCCAAGAGCCGGGATTTAATGAAAAACTGTTTTTT.

The V and J genes are TRBV3-1 and TRBJ2-1, with D hard to call. Germline lookup yields CDR1 LGHDT and CDR2 YNNKEL (reference sequence). Deletions cut 3 bases from V and 4 bases from J, with 16 bases between. The CDR3 length is 16 residues. The CDR3 loop is CASSQSDHKPYNEQFF. The CDR3 nucleotides are TGTGCCAGCAGCCAGTCGGACCACAAGCCATACAATGAGCAGTTCTTC.

The count of this clonotype is one. V usage is TRBV6-5 and J usage is TRBJ2-1, with D possibly TRBD1 on 6 matching bases. V was trimmed by 2 bases and J by 2 bases, leaving 22 bases between them. The CDR3 extends over 19 amino acids. The germline V gene encodes CDR1 MNHEY and CDR2 SVGAGI. Here the CDR3 reads CASSYLGAGGSPTYNEQFF. The DNA for the CDR3 is TGTGCCAGCAGTTACCTGGGGGCGGGTGGGTCTCCCACCTACAATGAGCAGTTCTTC.

This rearrangement joins TRBV24-1 to TRBJ2-4; TRBD2 matches 7 bases. Germline-derived CDR1 and CDR2 are KGHDR and SFDVKD. CDR3 length: 14 amino acids. The V gene end was trimmed by 4 bases and the J gene end by 8 bases; junction bases not matched to a gene: 7. CDR3 nucleotides: TGTGCCACCAGTGAGGGGAGGGAATTGGACATTCAGTACTTC. Translating gives CATSEGRELDIQYF.

V and J are TRBV20-1 and TRBJ2-3, with a possible D match to TRBD1 (6 bases). CDR3 length: 13 amino acids. Germline V lookup: CDR1 DFQATT, CDR2 SNEGSKA (reference sequence). With 7 bases removed from V and 1 base from J, the gap between germline ends came to 12 bases. The CDR3, as DNA: TGCAGTGGCCACGAGGGGGGCACAGATACGCAGTATTTT. Its protein is CSGHEGGTDTQYF.

The chain couples TRBV29-1 to TRBJ2-1; D remains unclear. Germline V gene sequence: CDR1 SQVTM, CDR2 ANQGSEA. Trimming cost V 1 base and J 7 bases, with 11 bases left between them. This CDR3 has 13 residues. The CDR3, as DNA: TGCAGCGTTGAAGGATCCGGGCTGAATGAGCAGTTCTTC. Amino acids: CSVEGSGLNEQFF.

This clonotype was observed a single time. The chain has TRBV5-8 and TRBJ1-5, with a weak D call TRBD1 (6 bases). The CDR3 sequence is 12 residues long. The germline gives CDR1 SGHTS, CDR2 YDEGEE. With 3 bases removed from V and 6 bases from J, the gap between germline ends came to 7 bases. The CDR3: CASSWGAQPQHF. CDR3 coding DNA: TGTGCCAGCAGCTGGGGGGCTCAGCCCCAGCATTTT.

This chain uses TRBV2 with TRBJ2-1; D unresolved. The germline V gene encodes CDR1 SNHLY and CDR2 FYNNEI. Trimming stripped 8 bases from V and 1 base from J, with 9 bases between. This CDR3 spans 13 amino acids. CDR3 protein: CASYRRSYNEQFF. Written as DNA, the CDR3 is TGTGCCAGCTACCGACGGTCCTACAATGAGCAGTTCTTC. The full variable domain, with the rest looked up from reference TRBV2 and TRBJ2-1, is EPEVTQTPSHQVTQMGQEVILRCVPISNHLYFYWYRQILGQKVEFLVSFYNNEISEKSEIFDDQFSVERPDGSNFTLKIRSTKLEDSAMYFCASYRRSYNEQFFGPGTRLTVL.